The TCR beta chain described here comes from a study of cytomegalovirus exposure and HLA in healthy donors. Findings and limits, study-wide: CMV antigen specificity was confirmed in vitro for three CMV-associated chains.

Regarding this clone: Its antigen is still unknown.

This CDR3 is built from 14 residues. J gave up 5 bases and V 0 bases, and 7 bases lay outside the gene matches. The germline V gene encodes CDR1 GTSNPN and CDR2 SVGIG (reference sequence). Primers: 60 Vbeta forward and 13 Jbeta reverse. Measured with immunoSEQ multiplex PCR; TCRdb has only the in-frame clones, and not every one. The sample has fewer than 150,000 clones, about 80% seen once. The sequenced sample was PBMCs. This receptor was identified in a male donor in good health and CMV-seronegative. The genes are TRBV30 and TRBJ2-7; 7 nucleotides align to TRBD1. The CDR3 here is CAWSVGQVRDEQYF. The CDR3 bases are TGTGCCTGGAGTGTAGGACAGGTACGAGACGAGCAGTACTTC. The entire variable domain, with the rest obtained from reference TRBV30 and TRBJ2-7, is as follows: SQTIHQWPATLVQPVGSPLSLECTVEGTSNPNLYWYRQAAGRGLQLLFYSVGIGQISSEVPQNLSASRPQDRQFILSSKKLLLSDSGFYLCAWSVGQVRDEQYFGPGTRLTVT.